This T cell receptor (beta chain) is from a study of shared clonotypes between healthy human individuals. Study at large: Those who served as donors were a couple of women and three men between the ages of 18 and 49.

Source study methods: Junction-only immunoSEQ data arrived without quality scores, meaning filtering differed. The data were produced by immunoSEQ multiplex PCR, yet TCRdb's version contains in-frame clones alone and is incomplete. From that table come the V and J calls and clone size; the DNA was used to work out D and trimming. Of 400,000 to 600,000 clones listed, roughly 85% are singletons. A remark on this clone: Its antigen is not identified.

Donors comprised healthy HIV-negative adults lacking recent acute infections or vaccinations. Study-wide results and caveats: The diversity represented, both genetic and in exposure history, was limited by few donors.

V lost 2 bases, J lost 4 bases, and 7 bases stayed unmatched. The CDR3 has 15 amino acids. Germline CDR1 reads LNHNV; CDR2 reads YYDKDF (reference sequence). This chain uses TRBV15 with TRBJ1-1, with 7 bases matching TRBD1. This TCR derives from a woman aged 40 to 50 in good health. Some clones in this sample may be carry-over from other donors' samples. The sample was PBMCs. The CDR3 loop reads CATSRSKTGSTEAFF. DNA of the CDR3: TGTGCCACCAGCAGATCTAAGACAGGGAGCACTGAAGCTTTCTTT.